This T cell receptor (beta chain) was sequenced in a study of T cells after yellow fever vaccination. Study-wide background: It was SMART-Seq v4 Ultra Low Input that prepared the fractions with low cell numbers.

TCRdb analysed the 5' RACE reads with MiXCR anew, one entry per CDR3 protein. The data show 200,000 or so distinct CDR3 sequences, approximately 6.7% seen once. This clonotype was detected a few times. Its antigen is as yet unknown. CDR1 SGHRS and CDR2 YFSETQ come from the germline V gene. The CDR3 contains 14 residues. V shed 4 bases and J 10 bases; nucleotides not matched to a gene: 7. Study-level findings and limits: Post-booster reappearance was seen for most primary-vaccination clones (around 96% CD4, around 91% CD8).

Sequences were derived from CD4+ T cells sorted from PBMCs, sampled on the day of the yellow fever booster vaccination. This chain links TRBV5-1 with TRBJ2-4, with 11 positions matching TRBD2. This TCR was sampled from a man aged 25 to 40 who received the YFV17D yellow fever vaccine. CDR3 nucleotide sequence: TGCGCCAGCAGCCCGGGTACTAGCGGGAGAATTCAGTACTTC. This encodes CASSPGTSGRIQYF.